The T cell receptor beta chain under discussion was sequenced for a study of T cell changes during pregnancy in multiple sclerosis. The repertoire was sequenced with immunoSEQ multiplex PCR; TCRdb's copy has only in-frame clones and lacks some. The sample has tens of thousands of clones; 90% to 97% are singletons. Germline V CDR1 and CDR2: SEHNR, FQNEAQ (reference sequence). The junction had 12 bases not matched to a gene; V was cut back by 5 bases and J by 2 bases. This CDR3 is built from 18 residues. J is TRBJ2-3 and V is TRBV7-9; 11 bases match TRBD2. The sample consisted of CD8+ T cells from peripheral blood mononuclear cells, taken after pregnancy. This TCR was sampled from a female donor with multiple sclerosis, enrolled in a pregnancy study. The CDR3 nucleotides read TGTGCCAGCAGCCTGACTCCAGGACTAGCGGGCCTCACAGATACGCAGTATTTT. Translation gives CASSLTPGLAGLTDTQYF. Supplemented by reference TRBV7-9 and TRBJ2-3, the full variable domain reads DTGVSQNPRHKITKRGQNVTFRCDPISEHNRLYWYRQTLGQGPEFLTYFQNEAQLEKSRLLSDRFSAERPKGSFSTLEIQRTEQGDSAMYLCASSLTPGLAGLTDTQYFGPGTRLTVL.